These T cell receptor beta chains were read from a single sample in a study of T cells in Graves' hyperthyroidism and ophthalmopathy. TCRdb fed the multiplex PCR reads into MiXCR, producing one record per CDR3 protein. The data hold more than 300,000 distinct CDR3 sequences, with approximately 15% observed a single time. The material sequenced was blood. These receptors were taken from a woman in her fifties or sixties with Graves' hyperthyroidism. The CDR3 runs from the conserved cysteine through the conserved F or W. D genes are given only for firm matches. Size values are once, few and many counts, or a class for expanded clones, and some rows have none.

CDR3nt: TGTGCCAGCAGCTTAGGGCGGTCAAACAATGAGCAGTTCTTC
CDR3aa: CASSLGRSNNEQFF
d_gene: .
v_gene: TRBV7-6
abundance: many
j_gene: TRBJ2-1

CDR3nt: TGTGCCAGCAGTTTATCGACAGCTTGGACGCAGCCCCAGCATTTT
CDR3aa: CASSLSTAWTQPQHF
d_gene: .
v_gene: TRBV28
abundance: many
j_gene: TRBJ1-5

CDR3nt: TGTGCCTGGACCCTGGGAGGGCTCACTGAAGCTTTCTTT
CDR3aa: CAWTLGGLTEAFF
d_gene: .
v_gene: TRBV30
abundance: many
j_gene: TRBJ1-1

CDR3nt: TGTGCCAGCAGTCCCGACAGATTTTACGAGCAGTACTTC
CDR3aa: CASSPDRFYEQYF
d_gene: .
v_gene: TRBV6-1
abundance: many
j_gene: TRBJ2-7

CDR3nt: TGCGCCAGCAGCCTGCCAAAAGCGGGAGTAATCACAGATACGCAGTATTTT
CDR3aa: CASSLPKAGVITDTQYF
d_gene: TRBD2
v_gene: TRBV4-1
abundance: .
j_gene: TRBJ2-3

CDR3nt: TGTGCCAGCACCCCCGGGGGACTGCAAAGAGTAGATACGCAGTATTTT
CDR3aa: CASTPGGLQRVDTQYF
d_gene: .
v_gene: TRBV6-1
abundance: many
j_gene: TRBJ2-3

CDR3nt: TGTGCCAGCAGCCAAGATGGCCTAGGGAACGAGCAGTACTTC
CDR3aa: CASSQDGLGNEQYF
d_gene: .
v_gene: TRBV3-1
abundance: many
j_gene: TRBJ2-7

CDR3nt: TGTGCCAGCAGCCTACGACCGGACTCTGGGGCCAACGTCCTGACTTTC
CDR3aa: CASSLRPDSGANVLTF
d_gene: .
v_gene: TRBV3-1
abundance: many
j_gene: TRBJ2-6

CDR3nt: TGTGCCAGCAGCTTAGACAGGGACAGGGAGGGAGCAGATACGCAGTATTTT
CDR3aa: CASSLDRDREGADTQYF
d_gene: TRBD1
v_gene: TRBV11-2
abundance: .
j_gene: TRBJ2-3

CDR3nt: TGTGCCAGCAGCCAAGAGCACTTTAGGGAGCCCCAGCATTTT
CDR3aa: CASSQEHFREPQHF
d_gene: .
v_gene: TRBV3-1
abundance: few
j_gene: TRBJ1-5

CDR3nt: TGTGCCAGCAGTTTAATTGGCGGACTAGCCTACAATGAGCAGTTCTTC
CDR3aa: CASSLIGGLAYNEQFF
d_gene: TRBD2
v_gene: TRBV27
abundance: many
j_gene: TRBJ2-1

CDR3nt: TGTGCCAGCAGCAAATGGACAGGGGGTTTAAATCAGCCCCAGCATTTT
CDR3aa: CASSKWTGGLNQPQHF
d_gene: TRBD1
v_gene: TRBV7-2
abundance: few
j_gene: TRBJ1-5

CDR3nt: TGCGCCAGCAGCTTGGACAGGCCGACTAGCGGGAGGCCTGAGCAGTTCTTC
CDR3aa: CASSLDRPTSGRPEQFF
d_gene: TRBD2
v_gene: TRBV5-1
abundance: .
j_gene: TRBJ2-1

CDR3nt: TGTGCCAGCAGCCCCCTGGGAGCGGGAAACACAGATACGCAGTATTTT
CDR3aa: CASSPLGAGNTDTQYF
d_gene: TRBD2
v_gene: TRBV7-9
abundance: .
j_gene: TRBJ2-3

CDR3nt: TGTGCCAGTACTACTCTCAATGAGCAGTTCTTC
CDR3aa: CASTTLNEQFF
d_gene: .
v_gene: TRBV19
abundance: .
j_gene: TRBJ2-1

CDR3nt: TGCGCCAGCGGACTAGCGGGAGCTTCGTTCTCCTACGAGCAGTACTTC
CDR3aa: CASGLAGASFSYEQYF
d_gene: TRBD2
v_gene: TRBV10-2
abundance: many
j_gene: TRBJ2-7

CDR3nt: TGTGCCACCAGCCGGGTGTCTAGCGGGACCCCTAATGAGCAGTTCTTC
CDR3aa: CATSRVSSGTPNEQFF
d_gene: TRBD2
v_gene: TRBV24-1
abundance: few
j_gene: TRBJ2-1

CDR3nt: TGTGCCAGCTCACATACGACAGGCTCCTACGAGCAGTACTTC
CDR3aa: CASSHTTGSYEQYF
d_gene: .
v_gene: TRBV18
abundance: many
j_gene: TRBJ2-7

CDR3nt: TGCAGCGTTGAAGGATCCGGGACCCGGGGGTCGGATGGCTACACCTTC
CDR3aa: CSVEGSGTRGSDGYTF
d_gene: .
v_gene: TRBV29-1
abundance: .
j_gene: TRBJ1-2

CDR3nt: TGTGCCAGCTCCTCCGCAGCGGACAATGAGCAGTTCTTC
CDR3aa: CASSSAADNEQFF
d_gene: .
v_gene: TRBV18
abundance: many
j_gene: TRBJ2-1